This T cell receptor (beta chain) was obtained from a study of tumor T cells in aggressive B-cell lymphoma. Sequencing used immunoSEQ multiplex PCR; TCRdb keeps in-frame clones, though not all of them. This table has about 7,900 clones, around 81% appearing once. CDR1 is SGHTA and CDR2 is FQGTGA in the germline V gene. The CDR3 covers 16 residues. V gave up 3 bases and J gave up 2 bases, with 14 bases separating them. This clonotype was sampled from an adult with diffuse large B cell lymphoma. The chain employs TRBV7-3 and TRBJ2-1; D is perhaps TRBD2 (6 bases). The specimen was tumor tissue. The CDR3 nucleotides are TGTGCCAGCAGCTTCAGCCCGGACTACCCCTACAATGAGCAGTTCTTC. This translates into CASSFSPDYPYNEQFF.